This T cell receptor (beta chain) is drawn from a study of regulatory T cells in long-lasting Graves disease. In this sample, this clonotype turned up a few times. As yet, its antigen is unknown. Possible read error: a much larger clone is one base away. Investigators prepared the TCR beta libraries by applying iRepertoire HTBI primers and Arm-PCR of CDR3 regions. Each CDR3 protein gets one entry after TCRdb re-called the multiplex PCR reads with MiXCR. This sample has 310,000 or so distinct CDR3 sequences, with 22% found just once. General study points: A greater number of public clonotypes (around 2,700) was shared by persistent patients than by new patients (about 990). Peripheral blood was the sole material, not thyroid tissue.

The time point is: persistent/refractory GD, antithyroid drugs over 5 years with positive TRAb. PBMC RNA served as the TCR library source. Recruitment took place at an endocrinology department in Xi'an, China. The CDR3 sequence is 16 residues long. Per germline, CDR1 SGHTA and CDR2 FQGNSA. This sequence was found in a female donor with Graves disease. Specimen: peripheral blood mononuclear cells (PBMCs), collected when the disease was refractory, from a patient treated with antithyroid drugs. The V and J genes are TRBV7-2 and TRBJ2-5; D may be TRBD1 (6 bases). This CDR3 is CASSHSITGTQEAQYF. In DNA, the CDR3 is TGTGCCAGCAGCCACTCTATTACAGGGACCCAAGAGGCCCAGTACTTC.